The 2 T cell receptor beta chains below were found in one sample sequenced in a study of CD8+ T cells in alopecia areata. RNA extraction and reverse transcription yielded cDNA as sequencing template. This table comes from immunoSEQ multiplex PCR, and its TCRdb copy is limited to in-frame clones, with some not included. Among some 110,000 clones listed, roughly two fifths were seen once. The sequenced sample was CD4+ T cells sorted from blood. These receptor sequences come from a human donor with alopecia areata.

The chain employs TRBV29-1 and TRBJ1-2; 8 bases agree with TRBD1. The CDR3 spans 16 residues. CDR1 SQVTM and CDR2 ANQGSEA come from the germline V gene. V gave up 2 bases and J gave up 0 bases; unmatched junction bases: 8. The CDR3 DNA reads TGCAGCGTTGAATCAGGGACAGGAAAAGCTAACTATGGCTACACCTTC. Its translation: CSVESGTGKANYGYTF.

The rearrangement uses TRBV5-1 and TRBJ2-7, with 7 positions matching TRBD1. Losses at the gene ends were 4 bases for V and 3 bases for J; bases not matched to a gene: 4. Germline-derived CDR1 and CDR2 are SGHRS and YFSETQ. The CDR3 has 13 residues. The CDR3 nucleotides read TGCGCCAGCAGCCCGGGACAGCACTACGAGCAGTACTTC. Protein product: CASSPGQHYEQYF.